This TCR beta chain was sequenced in a study of cytomegalovirus exposure and HLA in healthy donors. CDR3 length: 15 amino acids. Trimming took off 1 base at V and 0 bases at J, with 10 bases between the two ends. CDR1 and CDR2 from the germline V gene are LNHNV and YYDKDF (reference sequence). The PCR was carried out with 60 Vbeta primers and 13 Jbeta primers. In the study's own analysis: There were around 80 million unique TCR beta chains by a later count, and around 10 million of them were shared. The protocol was immunoSEQ multiplex PCR, while the TCRdb copy is restricted to in-frame clones and leaves out a portion. V and J calls and clone size are given by that table; D and trimming were obtained from the DNA. This repertoire shows around 99,000 clones, over 75% found once; its top ten account for more than 4%. Broader study findings: Among CMV-associated TCR beta chains, most appeared HLA-restricted in a later analysis. It was assumed in the presence/absence analyses that sequencing depth was roughly uniform across donors.

For this clone: The antigen is undetermined.

The V gene is TRBV15, the J gene TRBJ2-7; D may be TRBD2 (6 bases). The sequenced material came from PBMCs. The receptor was isolated from a male donor in good health and CMV-seronegative. CDR3: CATSRGLDYSYEQYF. In nucleotides, the CDR3 is TGTGCCACCAGCAGAGGACTAGACTACTCCTACGAGCAGTACTTC.